These 3 T cell receptor beta chains were all obtained from the same sample, sequenced in a study of cytomegalovirus exposure and HLA in healthy donors (dated by TCRdb to the late 2010s). Library preparation was by the immunoSEQ multiplex PCR assay. A mixture of 60 forward primers for TCR Vbeta segments and 13 reverse primers for TCR Jbeta segments was used in the multiplex PCR. Held by TCRdb, this immuneACCESS table contains in-frame sequences only and omits some clones. Under half of the omission traces to an unresolved V gene where checked; the cause of the rest is unknown. This sample holds roughly 150,000 clones; roughly three quarters were observed only once. Together, the top ten hold about 3.1% of the sample. Sequencing was carried out using PBMCs. Source of these receptors: a male donor in good health and CMV-seronegative.

This clone was found once. The CDR3: CASGDRGTSYEQYF. Written as DNA, the CDR3 is TGTGCCAGTGGGGACAGGGGGACTAGTTACGAGCAGTACTTC. The V and J genes are TRBV2 and TRBJ2-5; 11 nucleotides match TRBD1. With the DNA end fitting TRBJ2-7 better, the J assignment may be wrong. CDR3 length: 14 residues. In germline, CDR1 is SNHLY, CDR2 FYNNEI.

As to this clone: One junction end disagrees with the germline gene, perhaps due to a read error. The rearrangement links TRBV7-3 to TRBJ2-1; 9 bases are a match to TRBD2. The CDR3 loop spans 13 amino acids. Per germline, CDR1 SGHTA and CDR2 FQGTGA. Written as DNA, the CDR3 is TGTGCCAGCAGCTTACTAGCGGGGCATGAGCGGTTCTTC. Translation gives CASSLLAGHERFF.

The V call is TRBV28, the J call TRBJ2-6; D not resolved. Trimming removed 6 bases from V and 0 bases from J, with 18 bases in between. Germline V gives CDR1 MDHEN, CDR2 SYDVKM. This CDR3 comprises 18 residues. The CDR3: CASSSLLPLSSGANVLTF. CDR3 bases: TGTGCCAGCAGCTCCCTTCTCCCCCTTAGCTCTGGGGCCAACGTCCTGACTTTC.